Described below is a single TCR beta chain sequence and its context. Its antigen is currently unknown. Second doses that came at about 4 or about 12 weeks were put together. Using immunoSEQ multiplex PCR, the repertoire was profiled, and TCRdb retains in-frame clones only, with some absent. The data hold 150,000 to 200,000 clones, with about 86% observed a single time. The sample belongs to a study of T cell responses to AZD1222 COVID-19 vaccine. Overall study results and limits: Spike-specific TCR repertoires showed rising breadth and depth after two AZD1222 doses. Clonal diversity may have been underestimated in mostly white British donors.

The material sequenced was peripheral blood, taken 28 days after the second AZD1222 dose. The sequence was collected from an adult who received the AZD1222 COVID-19 vaccine.

Here the CDR3 DNA reads TGTGCCAGCGGCTTAGCGGGGGCCTTAGCGCAAGAGACCCAGTACTTC. It is translated as CASGLAGALAQETQYF. The chain is built from TRBV28 and TRBJ2-5; 9 bases are shared with TRBD2. The germline V gene encodes CDR1 MDHEN and CDR2 SYDVKM. Germline trimming cut 8 bases from V and 2 bases from J; bases unmatched to any gene: 12. The CDR3 runs 16 residues.